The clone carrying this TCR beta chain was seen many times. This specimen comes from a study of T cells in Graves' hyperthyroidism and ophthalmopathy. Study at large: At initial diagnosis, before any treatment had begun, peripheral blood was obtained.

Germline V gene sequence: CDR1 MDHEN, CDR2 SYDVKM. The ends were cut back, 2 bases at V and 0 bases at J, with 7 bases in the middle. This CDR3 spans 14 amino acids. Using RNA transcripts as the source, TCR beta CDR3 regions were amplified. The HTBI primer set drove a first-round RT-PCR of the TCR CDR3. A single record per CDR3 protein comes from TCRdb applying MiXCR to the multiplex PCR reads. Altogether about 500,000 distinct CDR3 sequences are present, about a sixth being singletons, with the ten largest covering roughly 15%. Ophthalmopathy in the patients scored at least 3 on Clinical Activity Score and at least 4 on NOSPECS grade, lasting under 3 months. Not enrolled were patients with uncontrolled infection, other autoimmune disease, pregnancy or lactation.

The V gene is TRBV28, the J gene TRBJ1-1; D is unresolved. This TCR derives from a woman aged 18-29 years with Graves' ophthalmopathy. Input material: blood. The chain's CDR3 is CASSLPILNTEAFF. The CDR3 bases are TGTGCCAGCAGTTTACCGATCCTGAACACTGAAGCTTTCTTT.